This T cell receptor (beta chain) stems from a study of Graves' ophthalmopathy and Graves' hyperthyroidism. Study-level findings and limits: In predicting ophthalmopathy progression, the model reached approximately 71% sensitivity and 72.22% specificity. Blood repertoires reportedly contained most expanded thyroid clonotypes above 0.001 frequency.

Looked up from germline, CDR1 is LNHDA and CDR2 is SQIVND (reference sequence). CDR3 size: 13 residues. Trimming removed 5 bases at V and 5 bases at J, with 9 bases between. Amplification from RNA transcripts yielded the TCR beta CDR3 regions. HTBI primers primed a first-round RT-PCR, and a second-round multiplex PCR followed. Each CDR3 protein gets one entry after TCRdb re-called the multiplex PCR reads with MiXCR. Here the sample spans roughly 220,000 distinct CDR3 sequences, 45% to 55% being singletons. Every ophthalmopathy donor presented moderate-to-severe activity, CAS ≥3, NOSPECS ≥4 and duration under 3 months. Excluded were patients with other autoimmune diseases, uncontrolled infections, pregnancy or lactation. Turning to this clonotype: Its cognate antigen is unknown.

Specimen: peripheral blood. This sequence originates from an adult man with Graves' ophthalmopathy. V usage is TRBV19 and J usage is TRBJ2-2, with a weak D call TRBD2 (5 bases). This chain's CDR3 is CASSERLTGELFF. The DNA of the CDR3 is TGTGCCAGTAGTGAGCGGTTAACCGGGGAGCTGTTTTTT.